This T cell receptor (beta chain) was documented in a study of blood T cell repertoires in COVID-19. Clones were sequenced by immunoSEQ multiplex PCR, and TCRdb holds only the in-frame ones, with some missing. Of tens of thousands of clones listed, 84% are singletons. The TCR was taken from a man aged 50 or older with acute or convalescent COVID-19. Input material: peripheral blood.

CDR3 DNA sequence: TGTGCCAGCTCACACTCGACAGGGACAGAGCAGCCCCAGCATTTT. Translated: CASSHSTGTEQPQHF. The chain is built from TRBV18 and TRBJ1-5, with 7 bases matching TRBD1. The CDR3 runs to 15 residues. Germline V gives CDR1 KGHSH, CDR2 LQKENI. Trimming cost V 4 bases and J 7 bases; bases outside gene matches: 10.